The rows below give T cell receptor beta chains drawn from one sample of a study of T cell responses to AZD1222 COVID-19 vaccine. Sequencing was performed with immunoSEQ multiplex PCR; in TCRdb, only in-frame clones are kept and a portion is missing. The profile shows some 200,000 clones, more than 85% of them singletons. The material sequenced was peripheral blood, taken on day 0 of MenACWY control vaccination. The receptor set was obtained from an adult in good health. The CDR3 runs from the conserved cysteine through the conserved F or W. D genes are given only for firm matches. Only part of the rows carry a size: once, few, many, or a class if the clone is expanded.

TRBJ1-5	.	14	TRBV2	.	CASSEYRSNQPQHF	TGTGCCAGCAGCGAGTACAGAAGTAATCAGCCCCAGCATTTT
TRBJ1-1	.	13	TRBV3-1/TRBV3-2	.	CASSGHGNTEAFF	TGTGCCAGCAGTGGGCACGGGAACACTGAAGCTTTCTTT
TRBJ2-5	once	15	TRBV3-1/TRBV3-2	.	CASTHNRPRGETQYF	TGTGCCAGCACGCACAATCGTCCTCGGGGGGAGACCCAGTACTTC
TRBJ2-3	.	13	TRBV20-1	TRBD2	CSASFAGGHTQYF	TGCAGTGCTAGTTTTGCGGGGGGGCATACGCAGTATTTT
TRBJ1-4	.	12	TRBV28	.	CASSLVGEKLFF	TGTGCCAGCAGTTTAGTGGGTGAAAAACTGTTTTTT
TRBJ1-2	.	12	TRBV7-2	.	CASSLEAYGYTF	TGTGCCAGCAGCTTAGAGGCCTATGGCTACACCTTC
TRBJ2-7	.	16	TRBV7-9	TRBD1	CASSPGRQGALVEQYF	TGTGCCAGCAGCCCTGGGAGGCAGGGGGCGTTAGTCGAGCAGTACTTC
TRBJ1-6	.	15	TRBV5-1	TRBD1	CASSSRTGDNSPLHF	TGCGCCAGCAGCTCCCGGACAGGGGATAATTCACCCCTCCACTTT
TRBJ2-7	.	15	TRBV9	TRBD1	CASSRTGQGAHEQYF	TGTGCCAGCAGCCGGACGGGACAGGGGGCCCACGAGCAGTACTTC
TRBJ2-1	.	11	TRBV2	.	CASSDPGVLLF	TGTGCCAGCAGTGACCCGGGAGTACTCCTCTTC
TRBJ1-5	.	14	TRBV10-3	.	CAISESQENQPQHF	TGTGCCATCAGTGAGTCACAGGAGAATCAGCCCCAGCATTTT
TRBJ1-2	once	14	TRBV12-5	TRBD1	CASGSGQGVLGYTF	TGTGCTAGTGGCTCGGGACAGGGGGTATTAGGCTACACCTTC
TRBJ1-3	.	15	TRBV3-1/TRBV3-2	TRBD1	CASSPLDRAGNTIYF	TGTGCCAGCAGCCCCCTGGACAGGGCTGGAAACACCATATATTTT
TRBJ2-3	.	16	TRBV1	.	CTSSQGLAGPPDTQYF	TGCACCAGCAGCCAGGGACTAGCGGGGCCCCCAGATACGCAGTATTTT
TRBJ1-2	.	12	TRBV3-1/TRBV3-2	TRBD1	CASSLGQGGYTF	TGTGCCAGCAGCCTCGGACAGGGGGGCTACACCTTC
TRBJ1-1	.	15	TRBV9	.	CASSVGGRPNTEAFF	TGTGCCAGCAGCGTAGGCGGACGGCCGAACACTGAAGCTTTCTTT
TRBJ1-3	.	17	TRBV3-1/TRBV3-2	TRBD1	CASSQDRDRGPGNTIYF	TGTGCCAGCAGCCAAGATAGAGACAGGGGGCCCGGAAACACCATATATTTT
TRBJ1-1	.	15	TRBV4-2	TRBD1	CASSQDSDRVTEAFF	TGTGCCAGCAGCCAAGACTCGGACAGGGTGACTGAAGCTTTCTTT